The clone carrying this TCR beta chain was picked up a small number of times. Its target is unknown. The entry originates in a study of beta chain features in type 1 diabetes. Findings and limits, study-wide: All four CD4+ subsets from Type 1 diabetes patients carried moderately but significantly shorter TCRB CDR3s.

The sequenced template was cDNA made from the entire isolated RNA. This table comes from immunoSEQ multiplex PCR, and its TCRdb copy is limited to in-frame clones, with some not included. The sample holds 150,000 to 200,000 clones, approximately 62% seen once. The CDR3 is 15 amino acids. CDR1 is SGDLS and CDR2 is YYNGEE in the germline V gene. The V gene end was trimmed by 3 bases and the J gene end by 6 bases; junction bases not matched to a gene: 8. The material sequenced was naive CD4+ T cells from blood. This TCR was recovered from a man aged 30-40 years with type 1 diabetes. This rearrangement joins TRBV9 to TRBJ2-3; 9 bases align to TRBD1. The CDR3 here is CASSADRGRGDTQYF. DNA for the CDR3: TGTGCCAGCAGCGCGGACAGGGGCAGAGGTGATACGCAGTATTTT.